This entry features one TCR beta chain sequence. This receptor's antigen is unknown. The input lacks base qualities; no much larger clone sits a single base away. The data stem from a study of T cells after yellow fever vaccination (dated by TCRdb to about 2019). Background on the whole study: The SMART-Seq v4 Ultra Low Input RNA kit was used to prepare libraries from fractions with low cell numbers. Two healthy male donors, one aged 18 to 30 and one aged 30 to 39 years, were included in the cohort. To follow T-cell clones before and after primary and booster YFV17D yellow fever vaccination, bulk TCR alpha and beta repertoires were sequenced over time. Blood was collected at multiple timepoints before and after primary and secondary immunization, and bulk PBMC replicates and cell subsets were isolated. General study outcomes and caveats: FACS-sorted repertoires could contain abundant contaminating clonotypes from the bulk population, so computational filtering was required. The secondary T-cell response was found to be weaker but faster than the primary response, with a peak reached on day 5 rather than on day 15. A small fraction of clonotypes showed up in both the CD4 and CD8 compartments, probably as a result of convergent recombination. Only two donors were included in the study, so the extent to which the findings can be generalized is limited. Most clones expanded after primary vaccination were re-detected after the booster (96% of CD4 and 88% of CD8), suggesting broad memory maintenance.

The germline V gene supplies CDR1 SGHRS and CDR2 YFSETQ. The CDR3 numbers 15 residues from cysteine through phenylalanine. Just the 45-base CDR3 DNA is kept, in frame starting at base 1. V was cut back by 2 bases and J by 6 bases, leaving a gap of 15 bases between them. TCR cDNA was made using 5'RACE template switching, a step that added a universal primer site and unique molecular identifiers. Priming for cDNA synthesis came from both the TCR alpha and TCR beta constant segments. Libraries were amplified in two PCR steps, with sample barcodes and sequencing adapters added in the second step. Sequencing of libraries was done on Illumina HiSeq 2500 (2x100 bp) or NovaSeq (2x150 bp). The study's processing was this. MIGEC was used to demultiplex reads and collapse the reads into UMI consensus sequences, and MiXCR was used for V(D)J alignment. Using edgeR on replicate PBMC samples, clonotypes were called vaccine-responding if FDR was below 0.01 and the log2 fold change was above 5 up to day 15. CD4 or CD8 identity was assigned to each bulk clonotype according to whether the clonotype was present at higher abundance in the sequenced CD4 repertoire or the sequenced CD8 repertoire. The public reads were reprocessed in TCRdb via fastp at Q25 and MiXCR, keeping in-frame beta chains. Each entry is one CDR3 protein sequence, shown with its most common DNA and genes. The V and J calls reflect TCRdb's pipeline rather than the authors' work. The sample yields 150,000 to 200,000 distinct CDR3 sequences; roughly 6.2% were counted once. The ten most abundant clones make up 2.9% of the sample.

The sample's treatment or condition, from its label and the paper: live attenuated yellow fever vaccine strain. A standard Ficoll-Paque protocol was used to isolate PBMCs from peripheral blood. Dynabeads CD4 and CD8 positive selection kits were used to isolate CD4 and CD8 T-cell fractions. TriZol was used to extract RNA from bulk PBMCs, CD4 and CD8 fractions, and dextramer-positive and dextramer-negative fractions. The sequence was obtained from a man between 18 and 29 years old who received the YFV17D yellow fever vaccine. The rearrangement combines TRBV5-1 with TRBJ1-5, with a tentative D gene TRBD1 over 5 matching bases. This material consisted of CD4+ T cells sorted from PBMCs, taken on the day of the first yellow fever vaccination. The bases are TGCGCCAGCAGCTTACGAGGACAAGTCGGTCAGCCCCAGCATTTT. Its protein is CASSLRGQVGQPQHF.